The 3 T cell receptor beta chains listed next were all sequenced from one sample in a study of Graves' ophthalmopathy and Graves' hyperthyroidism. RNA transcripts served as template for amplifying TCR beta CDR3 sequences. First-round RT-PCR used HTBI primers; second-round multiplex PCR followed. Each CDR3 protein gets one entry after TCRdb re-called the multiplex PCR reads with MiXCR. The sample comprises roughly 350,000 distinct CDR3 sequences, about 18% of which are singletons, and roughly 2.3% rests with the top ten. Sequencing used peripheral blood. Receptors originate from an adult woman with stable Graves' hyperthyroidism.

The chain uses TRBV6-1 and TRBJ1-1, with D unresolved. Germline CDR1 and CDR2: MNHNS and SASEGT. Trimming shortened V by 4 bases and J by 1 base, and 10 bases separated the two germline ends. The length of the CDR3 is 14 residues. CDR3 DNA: TGTGCCAGCAGTGTGCGGACGGAGAACACTGAAGCTTTCTTT. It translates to CASSVRTENTEAFF.

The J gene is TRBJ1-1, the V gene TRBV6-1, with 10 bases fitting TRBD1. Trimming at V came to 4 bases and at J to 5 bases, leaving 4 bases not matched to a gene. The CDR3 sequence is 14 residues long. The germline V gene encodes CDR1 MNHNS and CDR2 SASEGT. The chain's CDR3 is CASSAGGQGTEAFF. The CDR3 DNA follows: TGTGCCAGCAGTGCGGGGGGACAGGGGACTGAAGCTTTCTTT.

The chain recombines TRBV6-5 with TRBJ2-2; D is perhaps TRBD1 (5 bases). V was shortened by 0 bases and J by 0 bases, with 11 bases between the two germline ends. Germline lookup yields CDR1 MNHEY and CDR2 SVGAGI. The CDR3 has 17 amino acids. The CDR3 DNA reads TGTGCCAGCAGTTACTCGAACAGGCTTTCGAACACCGGGGAGCTGTTTTTT. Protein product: CASSYSNRLSNTGELFF.